This T cell receptor beta chain was documented in a study of shared clonotypes between healthy human individuals. The germline gives CDR1 SGHTA, CDR2 FQGNSA. Trimming removed 5 bases from V and 6 bases from J, with 14 bases in between. The CDR3 contains 14 residues. The protocol was immunoSEQ multiplex PCR, while the TCRdb copy is restricted to in-frame clones and leaves out a portion. The data contain about 490,000 clones, 75% to 85% of them singletons. The clonotype was recovered from a woman between 35 and 50 years old in good health. Some clones in this sample may be carry-over from other donors' samples. The sequenced material came from PBMCs. The rearrangement links TRBV7-2 to TRBJ1-5, with unresolved D. For the CDR3, the DNA is TGTGCCAGCAGCCCAGACCAGAATCGTCAGCCCCAGCATTTT. It yields the protein CASSPDQNRQPQHF.